A single sample is the source of the 16 T cell receptor beta chains below, sequenced in a study of T-cell reconstitution after alpha-beta-depleted transplantation in children. The TCRbeta library incorporated unique molecular identifiers. TCRdb re-derived calls from the PCR reads in MiXCR, one entry per CDR3 protein. The profile shows 200,000 to 250,000 distinct CDR3 sequences, around 25% of them singletons. The starting material was PBMCs, obtained before TCRalphabeta/CD19-depleted stem cell transplant. The receptor set was obtained from a girl aged 2-10 years with Fanconi anemia, due to receive a stem cell transplant.

A note on this clonotype: A much larger clone differs from this one at a single base, so this may be a read error. The chain couples TRBV29-1 to TRBJ2-7, with D perhaps matching TRBD1 or TRBD2 (6 bases each). The V end lost 1 base, the J end lost 3 bases, and 13 bases lay between the germline ends. The germline gives CDR1 SQVTM, CDR2 ANQGSEA. The CDR3 sequence is 14 residues long. The CDR3: CSVEGGRGGYEQYF. The CDR3 DNA sequence: TGCAGCGTTGAAGGGGGCAGGGGAGGCTACGAGCAGTACTTC.

This clonotype came up many times. The gene calls are TRBV12-3 or TRBV12-4 and TRBJ2-7; D ambiguous. The CDR3 runs to 15 residues. Trimming pared 5 bases from V and 2 bases from J, leaving 16 bases between. CDR3 protein: CASSTGVRSTYEQYF. CDR3 nucleotides: TGTGCCAGCAGTACGGGTGTACGGAGCACCTACGAGCAGTACTTC.

There are many counts of this clonotype. The chain is built from TRBV20-1 and TRBJ2-3; 8 bases match TRBD2. CDR3 length: 16 amino acids. CDR1 is DFQATT and CDR2 is SNEGSKA in the germline V gene (reference sequence). V shed 3 bases, J shed 3 bases, and the junction held 11 bases outside the gene matches. Here the CDR3 DNA reads TGCAGTGCTAGTCGCCGCGCGGGGGGTCCGACAGATACGCAGTATTTT. This gives the protein CSASRRAGGPTDTQYF.

The table lists this clonotype with many counts. The J gene is TRBJ2-3, the V gene TRBV18; D gene unclear. The CDR3 runs 13 residues. The germline V and J ends were trimmed by 3 bases and 1 base, with 5 bases remaining between them. The germline V gene encodes CDR1 KGHSH and CDR2 LQKENI. The DNA of the CDR3 is TGTGCCAGCTCACCGTTGCGCACAGATACGCAGTATTTT. This translates into CASSPLRTDTQYF.

This clonotype was seen only a few times. The chain uses TRBV20-1 and TRBJ2-7; D possibly corresponds to TRBD2 (5 bases). In germline, CDR1 is DFQATT, CDR2 SNEGSKA (reference sequence). The CDR3 has 15 residues. V lost 5 bases to trimming and J lost 2 bases, with 19 bases between them. CDR3 sequence reads: CSAEPVLAGTYEQYF. In nucleotides, the CDR3 is TGCAGTGCTGAACCGGTGCTAGCCGGAACCTACGAGCAGTACTTC.

This clonotype appeared many times. The rearrangement links TRBV11-2 to TRBJ2-1; no reliable D call. Trimming took 0 bases from V and 2 from J, leaving 5 bases between them. The CDR3 contains 14 residues. In germline, CDR1 is SGHAT, CDR2 FQNNGV. The CDR3 DNA reads as TGTGCCAGCAGCTTAGACCGAGCCTACAATGAGCAGTTCTTC. It yields the protein CASSLDRAYNEQFF.

The V call is TRBV29-1, the J call TRBJ1-2, with a weak D call TRBD1 (5 bases). From germline, CDR1 is SQVTM and CDR2 ANQGSEA. The CDR3 is 13 amino acids. V was cut by 6 bases and J by 6 bases, with 17 bases left in between. The CDR3 reads CSVLSEGLNGYTF. Here the CDR3 DNA reads TGCAGCGTCCTCAGTGAGGGGCTGAATGGCTACACCTTC.

This clonotype was seen ten or more times. J is TRBJ2-7 and V is TRBV21-1; the table's D gene call, TRBD2, was not cross checked with the DNA. TRBV21-1 is assigned pseudogene status. The length of the CDR3 is 18 residues. CDR3 amino acids: CASSKRRGLAGGPYEQYF. DNA for the CDR3: TGTGCCAGCAGCAAAAGGAGGGGACTAGCGGGAGGGCCCTACGAGCAGTACTTC.

V and J are TRBV5-1 and TRBJ2-3; no reliable D call. Trimming took 0 bases from V and 2 from J, leaving 7 bases between them. Germline CDR1 SGHRS, CDR2 YFSETQ. This CDR3 has 14 residues. The CDR3 region is CASSLGLFTDTQYF. The CDR3 DNA reads as TGCGCCAGCAGCTTGGGCCTATTCACAGATACGCAGTATTTT.

J is TRBJ1-6 and V is TRBV25-1, with 11 nucleotides matching TRBD1. Trimming at V came to 4 bases and at J to 8 bases, leaving 7 bases not matched to a gene. The CDR3 consists of 16 residues. Germline CDR1 reads MGHDK; CDR2 reads SYGVNS. DNA for the CDR3: TGTGCCAGCAGTGCCCGGGACAGGGGGGATCATTCACCCCTCCACTTT. This sequence encodes CASSARDRGDHSPLHF.

V usage is TRBV29-1 and J usage is TRBJ1-2, with D maybe TRBD1 (5 bases). The length of the CDR3 is 12 residues. Germline assignment: CDR1 SQVTM and CDR2 ANQGSEA. Trimming removed 3 bases at V and 7 bases at J, with 12 bases between. CDR3 sequence (DNA): TGCAGCGTTGATGGAGGGGCAGGTGGCTACACCTTC. Translated, it gives CSVDGGAGGYTF.

This clonotype has a count of ten or more. The J gene is TRBJ2-3, the V gene TRBV7-3; 7 bases agree with TRBD2. The CDR3 extends over 15 amino acids. Losses at the gene ends were 4 bases for V and 0 bases for J; bases not matched to a gene: 4. Germline CDR1 and CDR2: SGHTA and FQGTGA. The CDR3 DNA reads as TGTGCCAGCAGCTCCCGAGCGGGGAGCACAGATACGCAGTATTTT. Protein sequence: CASSSRAGSTDTQYF.

The chain has TRBV5-1 and TRBJ1-1; the match to TRBD1 covers 10 bases. This CDR3 is 16 amino acids long. The germline gives CDR1 SGHRS, CDR2 YFSETQ. V shed 0 bases and J 0 bases; nucleotides not matched to a gene: 2. This CDR3 reads CASSLVTGGMNTEAFF. CDR3 DNA sequence: TGCGCCAGCAGCTTGGTGACAGGGGGCATGAACACTGAAGCTTTCTTT.

This clonotype came up many times. The chain carries TRBV6-5 and TRBJ2-1; 8 nucleotides match TRBD2. The CDR3 totals 16 residues. In germline, CDR1 is MNHEY, CDR2 SVGAGI. V lost 0 bases and J lost 5; bases outside the gene matches: 6. The CDR3 bases are TGTGCCAGCAGTTACTCGACAGCGGGGGAGCACAATGAGCAGTTCTTC. Translation: CASSYSTAGEHNEQFF.

In this sample, this clonotype turned up a few times. V and J are TRBV7-2 and TRBJ2-7, with D perhaps TRBD2 (5 bases). V gave up 5 bases and J gave up 2 bases, with 16 bases separating them. The CDR3 is made up of 15 amino acids. Germline values: CDR1 SGHTA, CDR2 FQGNSA. The CDR3 is CASSDPGSDPYEQYF. DNA for the CDR3: TGTGCCAGCAGCGACCCGGGATCAGATCCCTACGAGCAGTACTTC.

This clonotype appeared many times. The rearrangement joins TRBV28 to TRBJ2-1, with D unclear. The CDR3 totals 12 residues. Germline V gene lookup returns CDR1 MDHEN and CDR2 SYDVKM. V shed 6 bases and J shed 3 bases, with 6 bases lying between them. The CDR3 DNA reads TGTGCCAGCAGCCTCGACTACAATGAGCAGTTCTTC. Translating gives CASSLDYNEQFF.